This T cell receptor (beta chain) is drawn from a study of human T cells and chemical hapten exposure. Study details: Sensitization was performed using 2% DPC on a roughly 2 cm by roughly 2 cm upper inner arm skin site. The study, taken as a whole, reports: Among expanded TCRs, significantly more large CDR3 similarity clusters formed than among controls.

Sample time point: patch test 1, 2 weeks after DPC sensitization. The treatment denotes: therapeutic diphenylcyclopropenone sensitization with weekly scalp DPC. MiXCR, applied by TCRdb to the RACE reads, yields one record per CDR3 protein. The sample holds approximately 77,000 distinct CDR3 sequences; 7.5% to 9% are singletons and the top ten take around 1.5%. This clonotype was counted at least ten times. Its antigen is not identified. Sequenced here: whole blood, sampled in connection with sensitization to the hapten diphenylcyclopropenone (DPC). This TCR came from a woman aged 30 to 39 with alopecia areata. Some clones in this sample may be carry-over from other donors' samples.

CDR3 protein: CASSLIPGQPQHF. As DNA, the CDR3 is TGCGCCAGCAGCTTGATCCCCGGGCAGCCCCAGCATTTT. V is TRBV5-1 and J is TRBJ1-5; no reliable D call. Trimming took 1 base from V and 7 from J, leaving 9 bases between them. Germline V lookup: CDR1 SGHRS, CDR2 YFSETQ. This CDR3 spans 13 amino acids.